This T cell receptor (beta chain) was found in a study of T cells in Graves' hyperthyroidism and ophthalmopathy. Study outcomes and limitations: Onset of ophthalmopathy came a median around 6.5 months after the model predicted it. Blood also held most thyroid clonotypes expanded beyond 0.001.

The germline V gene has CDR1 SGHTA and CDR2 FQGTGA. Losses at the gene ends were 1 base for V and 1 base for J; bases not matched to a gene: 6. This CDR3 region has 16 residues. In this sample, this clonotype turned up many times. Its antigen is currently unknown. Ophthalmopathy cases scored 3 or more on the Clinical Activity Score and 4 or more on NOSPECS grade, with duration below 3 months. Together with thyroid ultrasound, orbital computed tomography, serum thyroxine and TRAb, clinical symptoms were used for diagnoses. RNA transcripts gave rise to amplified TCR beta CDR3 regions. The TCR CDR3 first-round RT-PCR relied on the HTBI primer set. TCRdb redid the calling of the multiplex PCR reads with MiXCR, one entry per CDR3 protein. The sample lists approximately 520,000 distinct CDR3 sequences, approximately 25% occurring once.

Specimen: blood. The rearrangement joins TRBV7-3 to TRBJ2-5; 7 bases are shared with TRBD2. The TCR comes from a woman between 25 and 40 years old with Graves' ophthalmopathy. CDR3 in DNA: TGTGCCAGCAGCTTAATGCCAGCGGGGACCCAAGAGACCCAGTACTTC. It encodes CASSLMPAGTQETQYF.